This is a list of T cell receptor beta chains from one sample in a study of shared clonotypes between healthy human individuals. The method was immunoSEQ multiplex PCR; TCRdb's version includes in-frame clones alone and lacks a portion of them. The repertoire has some 2.3 million clones, just over 90% of them found once; the top ten carry 0.35% to 0.45%. The sequencing input was naive CD4+ T cells from PBMCs. Receptors originate from a man aged 18 to 29 in good health. Some clones in this sample may be carry-over from other donors' samples. The CDR3 runs from the conserved cysteine through the conserved F or W. The D gene is left open where the match is weak.

cdr3_length	d_call	v_call	j_call	cdr3_aa
15	-	TRBV13	TRBJ2-5	CASSLGRGFLETQYF
14	-	TRBV6-4	TRBJ1-5	CASSEQGGYQPQHF
14	TRBD2	TRBV2	TRBJ2-7	CASRTGTSAYEQYF
16	TRBD2	TRBV13	TRBJ2-1	CASSLLAGEGYNEQFF
13	-	TRBV7-2	TRBJ2-7	CASSLVHSYEQYF
16	TRBD2	TRBV11-2	TRBJ2-1	CASSLFWNGRDNEQFF
12	-	TRBV28	TRBJ1-4	CASSQDRTKMFF
16	-	TRBV2	TRBJ1-3	CASSDETVGSGNTIYF
16	-	TRBV4-3	TRBJ1-2	CASSQVLLGGDYGYTF
14	-	TRBV7-2	TRBJ1-2	CASTRRGDSYGYTF
12	-	TRBV29-1	TRBJ2-3	CSVDPQADTQYF
14	-	TRBV9	TRBJ1-2	CASSPRVGPGGYTF
16	TRBD1	TRBV7-2	TRBJ1-2	CASSPHGGQGGYGYTF
13	-	TRBV29-1	TRBJ2-6	CSGLGAGANVLTF
17	-	TRBV15	TRBJ2-1	CATSRPPPRVRYNEQFF
16	TRBD2	TRBV5-4	TRBJ2-1	CASSSGGLAGYNEQFF
13	-	TRBV7-9	TRBJ1-1	CASSLNQNTEAFF
14	-	TRBV7-3	TRBJ2-5	CASSLTGFGETQYF
15	-	TRBV7-8	TRBJ2-7	CASRPRQHSSYEQYF
12	-	TRBV10-3	TRBJ2-7	CASRGASYEQYF
13	-	TRBV15	TRBJ1-5	CATSRAGDQPQHF
14	TRBD1	TRBV5-1	TRBJ2-7	CASSLGGDRFEQYF
14	-	TRBV7-2	TRBJ2-1	CASSLLRMYNEQFF
15	TRBD1	TRBV5-4	TRBJ1-2	CASSIGQGLNYGYTF
16	TRBD2	TRBV5-1	TRBJ2-3	CASSLGTSSGADTQYF
11	-	TRBV7-6	TRBJ2-7	CASSLRGEQYF
14	-	TRBV5-4	TRBJ1-1	CASSSRLGNTEAFF
16	-	TRBV11-1	TRBJ1-1	CASRTKTRLGSTEAFF
15	-	TRBV28	TRBJ2-5	CASSSLALKGETQYF
16	TRBD1	TRBV7-3	TRBJ1-1	CASSSRTGGFWTEAFF
15	-	TRBV4-2	TRBJ2-5	CASSHATGTPKTQYF
13	TRBD1	TRBV11-2	TRBJ2-1	CASSLGQYNEQFF
15	-	TRBV5-6	TRBJ1-3	CASRVMRGSGNTIYF
19	TRBD1	TRBV29-1	TRBJ2-5	CSVEDNAPGTEAGKETRYF
13	-	TRBV5-1	TRBJ1-2	CASSSQGEYGYTF
14	-	TRBV5-1	TRBJ2-2	CASSFGEDTGELFF
13	-	TRBV18	TRBJ2-7	CASSPTASYEQYF
15	TRBD1	TRBV28	TRBJ2-1	CASSFYRGRHNEQFF
12	-	TRBV2	TRBJ1-2	CASSGPLGGYTF
17	TRBD2	TRBV4-2	TRBJ2-3	CASSPLGTSSNSDTQYF
15	-	TRBV4-1	TRBJ1-2	CASSHNPRGRDGYTF
13	TRBD1	TRBV6-6	TRBJ2-7	CASRTDRVYEQYF
15	TRBD1	TRBV6-1	TRBJ1-3	CASRIDRVSGNTIYF
14	-	TRBV30	TRBJ1-2	CAWTPLDRGNGYTF
13	-	TRBV29-1	TRBJ2-5	CSVDFGLQETQYF
15	-	TRBV18	TRBJ2-2	CASSPRQANTGELFF
13	-	TRBV6-1	TRBJ1-1	CASSMQRDTEAFF
13	-	TRBV6-5	TRBJ1-2	CASSRTSNYGYTF
14	-	TRBV19	TRBJ1-2	CASSIGVGNYGYTF
13	-	TRBV29-1	TRBJ1-4	CSVEEVAAGKLFF
14	-	TRBV18	TRBJ1-5	CASSPLGETQPQHF
16	TRBD2	TRBV11-2	TRBJ2-5	CASSSVTGGPQETQYF
16	TRBD2	TRBV4-3	TRBJ2-3	CASSQGGGRTTDTQYF